The entry below gives a single TCR beta chain sequence along with its context. Its antigen is not yet known. Base qualities are missing; no much larger clone stands one base away. This sample is drawn from a study of blood T cells in healthy people across ages (dated by TCRdb to between 2015 and 2016). Broadly, across the study: In model experiments, template switching captured roughly one uniquely barcoded TCR beta cDNA molecule for every two T cells. To track age-related changes in TCR beta repertoire diversity, the study relied on deep sequencing normalized with unique cDNA molecular identifiers. Four age groups were formed from the donors: young (average 16 years), middle-aged (around 40), aged (approximately 60) and long-lived (around 82). To avoid experimental bias, donors of different ages were spread randomly across the sequencing lanes. Two additional independent replicas of 1 million unique cDNA reads from the same blood draw were analyzed for two donors (one aged 18 to 30 and one aged 80 or older). Broad study findings and their caveats: Compared with the aged group, the long-lived group had more naive CD4+ T cells, fewer expanded clones and increased TCR diversity, suggesting age selection. Donor CMV infection status was unknown, potentially confounding age-related changes in expanded clonotypes. Since profiling was done on bulk unsorted PBMCs, naive and antigen-experienced compartments could not be conclusively compared. Estimates of total diversity based on one million sequenced T cells were considered lower bounds and underestimates. As age increased, observed TCR beta diversity per million T cells dropped in a roughly linear way, and a significant reduction was already evident by age roughly 40. A strong correlation was found between observed TCR beta diversity and the percentage of naive T cells measured by flow cytometry.

From its cysteine to its phenylalanine, the CDR3 spans 15 amino acids. The kept DNA is CDR3 alone, 45 bases in frame from the first base. V is pruned by 0 bases and J by 2 bases, leaving 2 bases of the junction without a gene match. The germline V gene specifies SGDLS as CDR1 and YYNGEE as CDR2. The donors were about 40 Caucasian individuals from Russia, aged roughly 6 to 95 years, who were systemically healthy. About 10 milliliters of peripheral blood were collected from each donor into EDTA-treated Vacutainer tubes. Ficoll-Paque density-gradient centrifugation was used to isolate PBMCs, with at least 6.5 million obtained per sample. Total RNA, at least 6 micrograms per sample, was extracted from PBMCs with Trizol reagent. The percentages of naive CD45RAhigh/CD27high T cells were determined by flow cytometry on a PBMC aliquot from every donor. Receptor libraries were prepared by 5' RACE. The listed sequencing device is Illumina HiSeq 2500. A second roughly 6 to 12 cycle PCR used a sample-barcoded 5' primer and a J-beta primer mix. A template-switch 5' adaptor carrying 12 random nucleotides introduced a unique molecular identifier onto each TCR beta cDNA molecule. At least 2.5 million CDR3-containing paired-end reads were obtained from each sample. The Mint cDNA synthesis kit, primed by a TRBC-specific oligonucleotide, was used to synthesize first-strand cDNA from all RNA. All cDNA was treated with uracil-DNA glycosylase and then went through a first 18-cycle PCR with the universal primers M1SS and BC2_uni_R. The original pipeline was this. Each sample was normalized by randomly selecting 1 million high-quality reads, each carrying a distinct molecular identifier. Reads with shared molecular identifiers were discarded instead of being binned into consensus sequences. MiTCR, set to a Q25 quality threshold and the strictest error-elimination algorithm, was used for CDR3 identification, clonotype clustering and error correction. A nonparametric unseen species model with Euler transformation was used to estimate lower-bound total TCR beta diversity. TCRdb reworked the public reads: Q25 trimming with fastp, MiXCR clone assembly, productive beta chains retained. CDR3 protein sequences are deduplicated, and each keeps its most common genes and DNA. What appears here as the V and J calls and clone size reflects TCRdb's work, not the paper's. For this sample the table gives some 1 million distinct CDR3 sequences, of which more than 35% were detected only once. 15% to 20% of the sample is in the top ten clones.

Sequenced sample: blood. The origin of this receptor is a woman between 55 and 75 years old in good health. Rearrangement joined TRBV9 to TRBJ2-1; 7 junctional bases match TRBD1. The DNA sequence is as follows: TGTGCCAGCAGCGTAGATGGGACAGCCTACAATGAGCAGTTCTTC. Protein translation: CASSVDGTAYNEQFF.